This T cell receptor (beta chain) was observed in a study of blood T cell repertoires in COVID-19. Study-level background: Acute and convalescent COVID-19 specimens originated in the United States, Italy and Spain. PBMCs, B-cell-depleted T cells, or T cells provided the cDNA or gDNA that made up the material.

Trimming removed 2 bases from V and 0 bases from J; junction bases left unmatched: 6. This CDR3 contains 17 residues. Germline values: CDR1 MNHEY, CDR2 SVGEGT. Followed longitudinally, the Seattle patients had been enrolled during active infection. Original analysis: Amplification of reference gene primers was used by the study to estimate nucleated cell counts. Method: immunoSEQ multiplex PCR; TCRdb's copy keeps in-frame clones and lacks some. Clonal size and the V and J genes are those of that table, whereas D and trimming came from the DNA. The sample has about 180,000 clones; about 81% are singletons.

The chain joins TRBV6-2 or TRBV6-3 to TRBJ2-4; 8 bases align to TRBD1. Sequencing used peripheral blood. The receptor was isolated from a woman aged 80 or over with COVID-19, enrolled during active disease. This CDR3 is CASSYPGTGLAKNIQYF. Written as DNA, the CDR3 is TGTGCCAGCAGTTACCCCGGGACAGGCTTAGCCAAAAACATTCAGTACTTC.